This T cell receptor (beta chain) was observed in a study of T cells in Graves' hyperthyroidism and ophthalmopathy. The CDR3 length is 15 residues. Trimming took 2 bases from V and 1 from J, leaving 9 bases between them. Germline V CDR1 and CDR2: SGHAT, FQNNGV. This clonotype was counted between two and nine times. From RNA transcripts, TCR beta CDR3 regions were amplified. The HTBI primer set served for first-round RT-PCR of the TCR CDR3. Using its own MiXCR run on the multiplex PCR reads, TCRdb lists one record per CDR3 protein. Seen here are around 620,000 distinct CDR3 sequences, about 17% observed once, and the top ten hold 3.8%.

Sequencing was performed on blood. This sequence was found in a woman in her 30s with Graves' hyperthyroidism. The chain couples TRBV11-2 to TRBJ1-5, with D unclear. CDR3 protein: CASSLSTESNQPQHF. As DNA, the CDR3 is TGTGCCAGCAGCTTATCCACGGAGAGCAATCAGCCCCAGCATTTT.